This TCR beta chain was profiled in a study of metastatic and nonmetastatic thyroid tumors (dated by TCRdb to the early 2020s). A note on the overall study: The researchers compared repertoires between peripheral blood samples and tumor or nodule tissue samples from patients with malignant or benign thyroid disease.

The investigation overall reported the following: In both blood and tumor samples, TCR beta diversity was reported to be significantly higher in malignant tumors than in benign nodules.

Library construction relied on PCR. Data came from an Illumina HiSeq 4000. High-throughput sequencing was used to profile the TCR beta-chain CDR3 region of every patient. The study's processing was this. A classifier to discriminate distant-metastatic papillary thyroid cancer patients was built from CDR3 differences across clinicopathological groups. Repertoire diversity was assessed with the Shannon index, and tumor-blood repertoire similarity with the Morisita-Horn index. TCRdb ran its own pipeline on the public reads, namely fastp trimming at Q25 and MiXCR clone calling, and kept in-frame beta chains. The V and J calls follow TCRdb's processing rather than the paper's. The sample table records 4,000 to 6,000 clones; roughly 29% of these occur just once. The ten largest make up about 25% of the sample. This clone appeared a few times. Its antigen has not been determined. A read error may explain this, as a much larger clone is one base away. This same CDR3 is encoded by further DNA sequences in the sample.

V was cut back by 0 bases and J by 2 bases, leaving a gap of 9 bases between them. The germline V gene (reference sequence) gives CDR1 as LNHDA and CDR2 as SQIVND. CDR3 length: 15 amino acids, cysteine to phenylalanine. The DNA shown is the 45-base CDR3, in frame from base 1. No patient had received any treatment before thyroid surgery. Using T-cell receptor beta sequencing, the study looked back at clinical samples from patients collected from the early 2010s to the late 2010s. The TCR was taken from a female donor with papillary thyroid cancer or a benign thyroid nodule (not recorded which). Some clones in this sample may be carry-over from other donors' samples. The sample taken for sequencing was adjacent normal tissue. In this chain, TRBV19 is recombined with TRBJ2-3, with no confidently assigned D gene. The CDR3 region has the sequence CASSIEHHPTDTQYF. The DNA reads as follows: TGTGCCAGTAGTATAGAGCACCACCCCACAGATACGCAGTATTTT.